This TCR beta chain was sequenced during a study of T cells in Graves' hyperthyroidism and ophthalmopathy. Study results and caveats: Before onset, by a median of approximately 5.9 months, the model predicted ophthalmopathy.

Regarding this clonotype: Its specificity is not known.

The CDR3 runs to 15 residues. Per the germline V gene, CDR1 is SEHNR and CDR2 is FQNEAQ (reference sequence). The V end was cut by 1 base, the J end by 0 bases, with 8 bases between. It was RNA transcripts that yielded the amplified TCR beta CDR3 regions. A set of HTBI primers served as the primers for a first-round RT-PCR of the TCR CDR3. TCRdb used MiXCR to reprocess the multiplex PCR reads, holding one entry per CDR3 protein. Of around 250,000 distinct CDR3 sequences listed, approximately 14% were seen once; the top ten hold less than 15%. Criteria for exclusion of patients were uncontrolled infection, other autoimmune disease, pregnancy or lactation.

The source material was blood. The sequence derives from a middle-aged woman with Graves' hyperthyroidism that later progressed to Graves' ophthalmopathy. The chain uses TRBV7-9 and TRBJ2-3, with D perhaps TRBD2 (6 bases). The CDR3 region has the DNA TGTGCCAGCAGCTTAGGGAGGGCTAGCACAGATACGCAGTATTTT. The encoded protein is CASSLGRASTDTQYF.